The 2 T cell receptor beta chains below all came from one sample that was sequenced in a study of T cells in Graves' hyperthyroidism and ophthalmopathy. Amplification yielded TCR beta CDR3 regions, with RNA transcripts as the source. The HTBI primer set drove a first-round RT-PCR of the TCR CDR3. TCRdb recomputed calls from the multiplex PCR reads with MiXCR, one row per CDR3 protein. The table lists over 500,000 distinct CDR3 sequences, roughly 15% of them singletons. Material for sequencing was blood. These receptors came from a woman in her 40s with Graves' hyperthyroidism.

The rearrangement links TRBV15 to TRBJ2-1; 12 nucleotides align to TRBD1. The CDR3 covers 14 residues. Germline CDR1 and CDR2: LNHNV and YYDKDF (reference sequence). The ends lost 3 bases at V and 10 bases at J; junction bases unmatched: 4. As DNA, the CDR3 is TGTGCCACCAGCAGGGGACAGGGGGCATGGGAGCAGTTCTTC. As protein: CATSRGQGAWEQFF.

The chain recombines TRBV15 with TRBJ1-1, with D unresolved. CDR3 length equals 16 residues. V lost 0 bases to trimming and J lost 1 base, with 12 bases between them. Germline V gene sequence: CDR1 LNHNV, CDR2 YYDKDF (reference sequence). DNA for the CDR3: TGTGCCACCAGCAGAGAACTCGACGGGGAGAACACTGAAGCTTTCTTT. Translated, it gives CATSRELDGENTEAFF.